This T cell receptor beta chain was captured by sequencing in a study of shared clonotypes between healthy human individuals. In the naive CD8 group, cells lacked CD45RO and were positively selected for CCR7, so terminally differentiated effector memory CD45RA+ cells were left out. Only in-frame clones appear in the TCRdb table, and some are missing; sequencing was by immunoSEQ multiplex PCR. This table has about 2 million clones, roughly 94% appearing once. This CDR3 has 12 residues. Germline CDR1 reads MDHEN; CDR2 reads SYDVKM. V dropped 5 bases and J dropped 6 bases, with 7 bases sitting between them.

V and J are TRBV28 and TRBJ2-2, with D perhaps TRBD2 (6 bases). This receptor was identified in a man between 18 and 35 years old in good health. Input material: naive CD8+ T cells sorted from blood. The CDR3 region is CASSRRAGELFF. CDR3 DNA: TGTGCCAGCAGTCGGAGGGCCGGGGAGCTGTTTTTT. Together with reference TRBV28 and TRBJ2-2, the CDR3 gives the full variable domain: DVKVTQSSRYLVKRTGEKVFLECVQDMDHENMFWYRQDPGLGLRLIYFSYDVKMKEKGDIPEGYSVSREKKERFSLILESASTNQTSMYLCASSRRAGELFFGEGSRLTVL.